This T cell receptor (beta chain) was recorded in a study of OX40 agonist ivuxolimab in advanced cancers. Describing the broader study: Ivuxolimab was an agonistic, fully human IgG2 monoclonal antibody directed against OX40 (CD134), a costimulatory receptor. Intravenous ivuxolimab was administered to patients every 2 weeks at six dose levels: 0.01, 0.1, 0.3, 1.5, 3 and 10 mg/kg. Of the roughly 51 patients in dose escalation, 19 had hepatocellular carcinoma, some 15 had melanoma, 9 had renal cell carcinoma and 9 had head and neck cancer. In the dose-escalation cohort, 70% to 90% of patients were male, and the mean age was around 65 years with a range of about 20 to 79. Prior anti-PD-1, anti-PD-L1 or anti-CTLA-4 therapy was permitted, and 35% to 40% of dose-escalation patients had received checkpoint inhibitors. Three dose-escalation patients achieved partial responses, one with hepatocellular carcinoma and two with cutaneous melanoma. The point of sequencing TCRbeta in the periphery was to test whether ivuxolimab changed TCR sequence diversity and drove clonal T-cell expansion. The paper reports the monotherapy dose-escalation portion (N of about 47 patients) of the phase I ivuxolimab trial.

Trimming at the junction amounts to 2 bases on V and 0 bases on J, and the germline ends lie 11 bases apart. Including the terminal cysteine and phenylalanine, the CDR3 comprises 16 residues. CDR3 DNA is the only sequence kept; it has 48 bases, read in frame from the first base. CDR1 and CDR2 (LNHDA, SQIVND) derive from the germline V gene (reference sequence). To sequence the TCRbeta CDR3 region, genomic DNA was isolated from the sorted cells. The immunoSEQ Assay was used for sequencing of TCRbeta CDR3 regions. TCRdb took over this immuneACCESS table, retaining in-frame rearrangements with V and J assigned. Such tables are incomplete; in checked studies, under half of the missing clones stem from an unresolved V gene, and the remainder is unexplained. This sample gives more than 60,000 clones in total; around 86% of them show up just once. The leading ten clones occupy roughly 0.9% of the sample.

Overall study outcomes, separate from this receptor: In the 0.1-3.0 mg/kg groups, partial responders were among the patients with the lowest normalized peripheral clonal expansion, particularly in CD8+ T cells. Antigen specificity was not determined for the clonally expanded peripheral T cells. At doses of 0.1 to 3.0 mg/kg, clonal expansion of both CD4+ and CD8+ T cells in blood was seen between baseline and week 6. Low levels of normalized T-cell clonal expansion were also shown by some nonresponding patients. After ivuxolimab, expanded clones were on average more numerous among CD8+ T cells than among CD4+ T cells.

Points on this clone: Its specific antigen is unknown. There are no base qualities to consult, and no much larger clone falls within one base.

Patients with a history of autoimmune disease or receiving systemic immunosuppression were excluded from the trial. Peripheral blood for TCR sequencing was collected from all dose cohorts at baseline, on cycle 4 day 1, and on cycle 7 day 1. The samples were taken from a phase I, first-in-human, multicenter, open-label dose-escalation trial of ivuxolimab. Adults with locally advanced or metastatic head and neck squamous cell, hepatocellular, melanoma or renal cell carcinoma were enrolled in the trial. Before TCR sequencing, CD4+ and CD8+ T cells were separately sorted from peripheral blood. The clonotype originates from an adult with an advanced solid tumor such as melanoma, head and neck, liver or kidney cancer. The sequenced sample was CD4+ or CD8+ T cells sorted from blood, obtained in a trial of the OX40 agonist ivuxolimab. The chain links TRBV19 with TRBJ1-5, with TRBD1 as a weak D call on 5 bases. The CDR3 region has the sequence CASSITSGHSNQPQHF. The DNA sequence is given as TGTGCCAGTAGTATAACGTCAGGGCATAGCAATCAGCCCCAGCATTTT.